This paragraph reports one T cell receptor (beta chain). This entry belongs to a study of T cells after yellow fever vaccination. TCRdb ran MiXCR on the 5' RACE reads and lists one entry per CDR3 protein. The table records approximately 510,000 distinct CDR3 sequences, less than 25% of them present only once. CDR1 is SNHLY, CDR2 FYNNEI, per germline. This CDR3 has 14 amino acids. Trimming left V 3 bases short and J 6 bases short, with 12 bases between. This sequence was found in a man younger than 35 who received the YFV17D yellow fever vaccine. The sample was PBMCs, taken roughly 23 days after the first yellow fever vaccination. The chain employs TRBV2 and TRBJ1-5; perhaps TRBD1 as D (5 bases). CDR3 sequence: CASSDKGWAQPQHF. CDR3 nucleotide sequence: TGTGCCAGCAGTGATAAGGGGTGGGCTCAGCCCCAGCATTTT.